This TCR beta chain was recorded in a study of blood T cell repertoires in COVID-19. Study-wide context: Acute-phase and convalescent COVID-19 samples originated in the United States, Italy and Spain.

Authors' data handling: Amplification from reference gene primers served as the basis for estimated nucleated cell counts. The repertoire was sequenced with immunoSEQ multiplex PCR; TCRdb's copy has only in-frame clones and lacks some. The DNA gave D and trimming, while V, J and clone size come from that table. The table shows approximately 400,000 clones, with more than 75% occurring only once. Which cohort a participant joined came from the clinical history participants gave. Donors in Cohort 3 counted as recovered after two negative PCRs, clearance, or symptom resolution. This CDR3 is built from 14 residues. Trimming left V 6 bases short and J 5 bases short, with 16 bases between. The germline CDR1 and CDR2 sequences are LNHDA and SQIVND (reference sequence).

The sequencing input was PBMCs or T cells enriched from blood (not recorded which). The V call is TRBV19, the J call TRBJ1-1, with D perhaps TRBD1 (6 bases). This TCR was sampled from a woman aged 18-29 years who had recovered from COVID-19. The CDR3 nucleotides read TGTGCCAGTAGCCGACAGGAGCTGATAACTGAAGCTTTCTTT. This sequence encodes CASSRQELITEAFF. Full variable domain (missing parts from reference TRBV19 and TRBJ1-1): DGGITQSPKYLFRKEGQNVTLSCEQNLNHDAMYWYRQDPGQGLRLIYYSQIVNDFQKGDIAEGYSVSREKKESFPLTVTSAQKNPTAFYLCASSRQELITEAFFGQGTRLTVV.